These 22 T cell receptor beta chains share one sample of origin, sequenced in a study of T cells in Graves' hyperthyroidism and ophthalmopathy. The TCR beta CDR3 regions underwent amplification using RNA transcripts as the source. The HTBI primer set served for first-round RT-PCR of the TCR CDR3. TCRdb re-analysed the multiplex PCR reads in MiXCR, keeping a single row per CDR3 protein. The repertoire holds about 400,000 distinct CDR3 sequences, with over 11% as singletons. Specimen: blood. The receptors were gathered from a man aged 50 to 60 with Graves' ophthalmopathy.

CDR3 nucleotides: TGTGCCAGCAGCTTATTCGGGATGAGCTCCTACAATGAGCAGTTCTTC. Translation: CASSLFGMSSYNEQFF. The chain uses TRBV11-3 and TRBJ2-1, with D perhaps TRBD2 (5 bases). Germline V gene sequence: CDR1 SGHNT, CDR2 YENEEA. The CDR3 extends over 16 amino acids. Trimming stripped 2 bases from V and 0 bases from J, with 11 bases between.

In this sample, this clonotype turned up many times. V is TRBV3-1 and J is TRBJ2-1; TRBD2 agrees at 10 bases. Germline-derived CDR1 and CDR2 are LGHDT and YNNKEL (reference sequence). The CDR3 is 15 residues long. The ends lost 4 bases at V and 8 bases at J; junction bases unmatched: 8. The DNA of the CDR3 is TGTGCCAGCAGCCTTAGCGGGAGGAAAATAGATGAGCAGTTCTTC. Protein: CASSLSGRKIDEQFF.

This clonotype was picked up many times. This CDR3 is CASSSRAPLTDTQYF. Here the CDR3 DNA reads TGTGCCAGCAGCTCCCGGGCGCCACTCACAGATACGCAGTATTTT. V and J are TRBV7-9 and TRBJ2-3; D gene unclear. This CDR3 is 15 amino acids long. Germline V gene data show CDR1 as SEHNR and CDR2 as FQNEAQ (reference sequence). Trimming took 4 bases from V and 2 from J, leaving 13 bases between them. The full variable domain, completed using reference TRBV7-9 and TRBJ2-3, is DTGVSQNPRHKITKRGQNVTFRCDPISEHNRLYWYRQTLGQGPEFLTYFQNEAQLEKSRLLSDRFSAERPKGSFSTLEIQRTEQGDSAMYLCASSSRAPLTDTQYFGPGTRLTVL.

V is TRBV19 and J is TRBJ2-6, with 9 bases lining up with TRBD2. With 3 bases clipped from V and 0 bases from J, the junction kept 6 bases outside the gene matches. The germline V gene has CDR1 LNHDA and CDR2 SQIVND (reference sequence). CDR3 length equals 18 residues. CDR3 amino acids: CASSMLAGSTSGANVLTF. The CDR3 nucleotides read TGTGCCAGTAGTATGCTAGCGGGATCGACCTCTGGGGCCAACGTCCTGACTTTC.

This clonotype occurred many times. The chain couples TRBV5-8 to TRBJ2-1, with TRBD2 identical over 7 bases. This CDR3 spans 16 amino acids. V gave up 4 bases and J gave up 3 bases; unmatched junction bases: 10. Germline values: CDR1 SGHTS, CDR2 YDEGEE. The CDR3 sequence is CASSQQRASGYNEQFF. CDR3 in DNA: TGTGCCAGCAGCCAACAAAGGGCTAGCGGCTACAATGAGCAGTTCTTC.

This clonotype was observed a handful of times. This rearrangement joins TRBV5-1 to TRBJ1-2; 8 positions agree with TRBD1. The V segment lost 4 bases and the J segment 5 bases; nucleotides outside the gene matches: 7. The CDR3 extends over 14 amino acids. The germline V gene encodes CDR1 SGHRS and CDR2 YFSETQ. In nucleotides, the CDR3 is TGCGCCAGCAGCGATGGCACAGGGGGGTATGGCTACACCTTC. As protein: CASSDGTGGYGYTF.

This clonotype was recorded at least ten times. This chain joins TRBV6-1 and TRBJ2-1, with D perhaps being TRBD1 or TRBD2 (5 bases each). Germline-derived CDR1 and CDR2 are MNHNS and SASEGT. This CDR3 has 17 amino acids. V was trimmed by 5 bases and J by 2 bases, leaving 19 bases between them. CDR3 sequence (DNA): TGTGCCAGCAGTTCGGACGGAACGGGGCGTCCCTACAATGAGCAGTTCTTC. This translates into CASSSDGTGRPYNEQFF.

This clonotype was seen ten or more times. The chain combines TRBV11-2 with TRBJ2-1; a weak D match, TRBD1 (5 bases). V lost 5 bases and J 10 bases, leaving 15 bases between the germline ends. Germline-derived CDR1 and CDR2 are SGHAT and FQNNGV. The CDR3 covers 13 residues. CDR3 nucleotide sequence: TGTGCCAGCAGCGTCATTCAGGGAACGGAGCAGTTCTTC. Amino acids: CASSVIQGTEQFF.

On this clonotype: The junction departs from the called germline gene at one end, perhaps through a read error. This chain connects TRBV11-2 to TRBJ2-7, with D maybe TRBD2 (6 bases). Germline assignment: CDR1 SGHAT and CDR2 FQNNGV. The CDR3 length is 12 residues. CDR3 protein: CASSTGLHERYF. CDR3 coding DNA: TGTGCCAGCAGCACGGGACTCCACGAGCGGTACTTC.

Many counts were recorded for this clonotype. The J gene is TRBJ2-7, the V gene TRBV11-2; D unclear. The CDR3 totals 14 residues. Per germline, CDR1 SGHAT and CDR2 FQNNGV. The V gene lost 1 base and the J gene lost 7 bases, with 14 bases spanning the gap. Here the CDR3 DNA reads TGTGCCAGCAGCTTAGGGTCGGCAGGAAATGAGCAGTACTTC. Residues: CASSLGSAGNEQYF.

In its sample, this clonotype was seen many times. The genes are TRBV19 and TRBJ1-5; possibly TRBD1 for D (5 bases). V lost 7 bases and J lost 0, with 16 bases in between. CDR1 is LNHDA, CDR2 SQIVND, per germline (reference sequence). The CDR3 spans 16 residues. The DNA for the CDR3 is TGTGCCAGTACCCGCCGACAGACCGATAGCAATCAGCCCCAGCATTTT. Translation gives CASTRRQTDSNQPQHF.

The chain employs TRBV5-1 and TRBJ2-7, with 13 bases lining up with TRBD2. Germline CDR1 reads SGHRS; CDR2 reads YFSETQ. This CDR3 has 17 amino acids. J gave up 0 bases and V 5 bases, and 8 bases lay outside the gene matches. The CDR3, as DNA: TGCGCCAGCAGTCCGACCCGGACTAGCGGGAGCTCCTACGAGCAGTACTTC. Translating gives CASSPTRTSGSSYEQYF.

This clonotype was seen a few times. The chain links TRBV25-1 to TRBJ2-5; TRBD1 aligns across 8 bases. The V segment lost 4 bases and the J segment 2 bases; nucleotides outside the gene matches: 9. The CDR3 runs to 16 residues. The germline V gene has CDR1 MGHDK and CDR2 SYGVNS. Here the CDR3 reads CASSATSGGGQETQYF. DNA of the CDR3: TGTGCCAGCAGTGCAACCTCAGGGGGCGGACAAGAGACCCAGTACTTC.

This clonotype was seen ten or more times. The chain carries TRBV20-1 and TRBJ1-5; 7 nucleotides line up with TRBD1. The CDR3 extends over 14 amino acids. Germline lookup yields CDR1 DFQATT and CDR2 SNEGSKA (reference sequence). V dropped 5 bases and J dropped 6; count of bases not matched to a gene: 10. CDR3 coding DNA: TGCAGTGCTGGGACAGACAGGTGGGGTCAGCCCCAGCATTTT. Translated, it gives CSAGTDRWGQPQHF.

This clonotype was observed at least ten times. The chain is built from TRBV7-9 and TRBJ2-5; D could derive from TRBD1 or TRBD2 (5 bases each). This CDR3 is 14 amino acids long. The germline CDR1 and CDR2 sequences are SEHNR and FQNEAQ (reference sequence). Trimming pared 6 bases from V and 4 bases from J, leaving 15 bases between. The chain's CDR3 is CASSSPGTRETQYF. The DNA of the CDR3 is TGTGCCAGCAGTTCCCCCGGGACGCGAGAGACCCAGTACTTC.

V gene TRBV20-1 combines with J gene TRBJ1-1; D is uncertain. This CDR3 spans 12 amino acids. V was shortened by 6 bases and J by 0 bases, with 8 bases between the two germline ends. Germline lookup yields CDR1 DFQATT and CDR2 SNEGSKA (reference sequence). The CDR3 nucleotides read TGCAGTGCCTCCACAGTGAACACTGAAGCTTTCTTT. This codes for CSASTVNTEAFF.

The chain carries TRBV4-1 and TRBJ2-1; D unresolved. Trimming left V 1 base short and J 14 bases short, with 12 bases between. This CDR3 has 12 residues. The germline CDR1 and CDR2 sequences are MGHRA and YSYEKL. CDR3 DNA sequence: TGCGCCAGCAGCCAAGGCTCGAGTCCCGAGTTCTTC. This gives the protein CASSQGSSPEFF.

This clonotype appeared many times. The chain recombines TRBV5-1 with TRBJ2-7; the match to TRBD1 covers 9 bases. With 4 bases clipped from V and 4 bases from J, the junction kept 6 bases outside the gene matches. The germline V gene encodes CDR1 SGHRS and CDR2 YFSETQ. The CDR3 totals 14 residues. CDR3 loop: CASSTGQGLYEQYF. The CDR3 DNA reads as TGCGCCAGCAGCACGGGACAGGGTTTATACGAGCAGTACTTC. Using reference TRBV5-1 and TRBJ2-7 for the parts outside the CDR3, the full variable domain is KAGVTQTPRYLIKTRGQQVTLSCSPISGHRSVSWYQQTPGQGLQFLFEYFSETQRNKGNFPGRFSGRQFSNSRSEMNVSTLELGDSALYLCASSTGQGLYEQYFGPGTRLTVT.

This clonotype was counted at least ten times. The chain uses TRBV5-1 and TRBJ2-1; 16 bases match TRBD2. Germline assignment: CDR1 SGHRS and CDR2 YFSETQ. The length of the CDR3 is 17 residues. J lost 7 bases, V lost 3 bases, and 7 bases had no gene match. The CDR3 coding sequence is TGCGCCAGCAGCTCGGGACTAGCGGGAGGGCCGTTGAATGAGCAGTTCTTC. Residues: CASSSGLAGGPLNEQFF.

This clonotype has only a few counts. The chain links TRBV5-6 to TRBJ1-1, with D perhaps TRBD1 (6 bases). The CDR3 has 16 amino acids. Trimming took 6 bases from V and 4 from J, leaving 22 bases between them. Looked up from germline, CDR1 is SGHDT and CDR2 is YYEEEE. The CDR3 spells CASTVGYTGSGTEAFF. CDR3 sequence (DNA): TGTGCCAGCACCGTGGGGTATACAGGGTCCGGCACTGAAGCTTTCTTT.

There are a few counts of this clonotype. The rearrangement joins TRBV5-4 to TRBJ1-2, with D tentatively TRBD1 (6 bases). The V and J ends lost 4 bases and 6 bases respectively, with 19 bases between them. The length of the CDR3 is 15 residues. Germline CDR1 SGHNT, CDR2 YYREEE (reference sequence). CDR3 bases: TGTGCCAGCAGCCATAAGGGGGAACAAAAGAATGGCTACACCTTC. It specifies CASSHKGEQKNGYTF.

In this sample, this clonotype turned up a few times. The chain uses TRBV9 and TRBJ2-7; D is possibly TRBD1 (6 bases). Deletions cut 5 bases from V and 9 bases from J, with 9 bases between. Germline V gives CDR1 SGDLS, CDR2 YYNGEE. This CDR3 region has 10 residues. The CDR3 loop is CASRATGQYF. CDR3 coding DNA: TGTGCCAGCAGGGCGACAGGGCAGTACTTC.